This is a list of T cell receptor beta chains from one sample in a study of T cells in Graves' hyperthyroidism and ophthalmopathy. A single record per CDR3 protein comes from TCRdb applying MiXCR to the multiplex PCR reads. This repertoire shows hundreds of thousands of distinct CDR3 sequences, approximately 44% found once; its top ten account for 8.2%. The sample comprised peripheral blood or thyroid tissue (not recorded which). These receptors all come from a woman between 18 and 29 years old with Graves' hyperthyroidism. CDR3s include the opening cysteine and the closing phenylalanine or tryptophan. The order of the fields is J gene, clone size, V gene, D gene, CDR3 length, CDR3 protein, CDR3 DNA. A D gene is named only where the DNA matches it firmly. Clone size, where shown, is once, few, many, or a class for clones that have expanded.

>TRBJ1-5|-|TRBV7-2|-|14
CASSFLFSNQPQHF
TGTGCCAGCAGCTTTTTATTTAGCAATCAGCCCCAGCATTTT
>TRBJ1-2|-|TRBV7-8|-|16
CASSHPSGGPGFSYTF
TGTGCCAGCAGCCACCCTAGCGGGGGACCCGGATTTAGCTACACCTTC
>TRBJ2-5|few|TRBV7-2|-|15
CASSDLGGLQETQYF
TGTGCCAGCAGCGACCTGGGGGGGCTCCAAGAGACCCAGTACTTC
>TRBJ1-1|many|TRBV7-9|-|15
CASSRGAGTNTEAFF
TGTGCCAGCAGCCGCGGGGCAGGGACGAACACTGAAGCTTTCTTT
>TRBJ2-7|-|TRBV15|-|13
CATGQKNTGELYF
TGTGCCACCGGACAGAAGAACACCGGGGAGCTGTACTTC
>TRBJ2-5|-|TRBV10-3|TRBD1|15
CATRRDRGGQETQYF
TGTGCCACCCGCCGGGACAGGGGCGGCCAAGAGACCCAGTACTTC
>TRBJ1-6|-|TRBV7-9|-|13
CASSRQADSPLHF
TGTGCCAGCAGCCGTCAGGCGGATTCACCCCTCCACTTT
>TRBJ2-5|-|TRBV15|-|13
CATSREKWGAQYF
TGTGCCACCAGCAGAGAAAAGTGGGGGGCCCAGTACTTC
>TRBJ2-7|-|TRBV25-1|-|13
CASSSRVYYEQYF
TGTGCCAGCAGTTCGAGGGTTTACTACGAGCAGTACTTC
>TRBJ1-1|-|TRBV29-1|-|11
CSFSQNTEAFF
TGCAGCTTTTCACAGAACACTGAAGCTTTCTTT
>TRBJ1-4|-|TRBV19|TRBD1|17
CASSAIPGQGRSEKLFF
TGTGCCAGTAGTGCGATCCCGGGACAGGGGAGAAGTGAAAAACTGTTTTTT
>TRBJ1-1|-|TRBV12-5|-|15
CASAPAVVVNTEAFF
TGTGCTAGTGCCCCCGCGGTTGTGGTGAACACTGAAGCTTTCTTT
>TRBJ2-2|many|TRBV29-1|TRBD1|16
CSVGHDRDANTGELFF
TGCAGCGTTGGTCATGACAGGGACGCGAACACCGGGGAGCTGTTTTTT
>TRBJ2-5|many|TRBV2|-|10
CASARETQYF
TGTGCCAGCGCCCGAGAGACCCAGTACTTC
>TRBJ2-2|-|TRBV9|TRBD1|15
CASSGSGQAHGELFF
TGTGCCAGCAGCGGATCCGGACAGGCCCACGGGGAGCTGTTTTTT